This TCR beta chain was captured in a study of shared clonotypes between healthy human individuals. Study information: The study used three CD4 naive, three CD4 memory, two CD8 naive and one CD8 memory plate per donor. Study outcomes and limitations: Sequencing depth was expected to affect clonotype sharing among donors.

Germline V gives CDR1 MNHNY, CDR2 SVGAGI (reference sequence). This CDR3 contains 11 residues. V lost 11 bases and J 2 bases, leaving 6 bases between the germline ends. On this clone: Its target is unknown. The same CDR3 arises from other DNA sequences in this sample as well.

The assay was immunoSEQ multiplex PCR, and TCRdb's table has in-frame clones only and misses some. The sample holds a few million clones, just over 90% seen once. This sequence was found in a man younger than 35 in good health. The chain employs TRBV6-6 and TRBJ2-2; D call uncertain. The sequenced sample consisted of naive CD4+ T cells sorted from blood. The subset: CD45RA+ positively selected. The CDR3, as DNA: TGTGCCTCCGGTAACACCGGGGAGCTGTTTTTT. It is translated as CASGNTGELFF.